This TCR beta chain comes out of a study of T cell repertoires in cytomegalovirus infection. Study as a whole: CMV infection together with matching HLA type was indicated by public TCR beta signatures. General study points: Dominant in the ex vivo response were TCR beta clonotypes restricted by HLA-C and specific for CMV.

TCRdb recomputed calls from the reads with MiXCR, one row per CDR3 protein. The table records roughly 700,000 distinct CDR3 sequences, roughly 33% of them present only once. The germline CDR1 and CDR2 sequences are SGHVS and FNYEAQ. The CDR3 totals 13 residues. The V end was cut by 7 bases, the J end by 6 bases, with 15 bases between. In the case of this clonotype: Its antigen is still unknown.

The sequence was obtained from a human donor in good health (CMV status not recorded). Some clones in this sample may be carry-over from other donors' samples. The rearrangement uses TRBV7-6 and TRBJ2-5; D unresolved. Sequences were derived from cultured PBMCs, sampled from culture after CMV antigen stimulation. DNA for the CDR3: TGTGCCAGCATCCCAGACTCGGACCAGACCCAGTACTTC. It encodes CASIPDSDQTQYF. Based on the CDR3 plus reference TRBV7-6 and TRBJ2-5, the full variable domain is GAGVSQSPRYKVTKRGQDVALRCDPISGHVSLYWYRQALGQGPEFLTYFNYEAQQDKSGLPNDRFSAERPEGSISTLTIQRTEQRDSAMYRCASIPDSDQTQYFGPGTRLLVL.